These 26 T cell receptor beta chains came from one sample sequenced in a study of T-cell reconstitution after alpha-beta-depleted transplantation in children. Library preparation (for TCRbeta) was performed with unique molecular identifiers. TCRdb redid the calling of the PCR reads with MiXCR, one entry per CDR3 protein. The repertoire holds about 980,000 distinct CDR3 sequences, with under 30% as singletons. The sample was PBMCs, mostly from graft donor cells, taken 360 days after TCRalphabeta/CD19-depleted stem cell transplant. The receptors here all came from a boy less than two years old who had a stem cell transplant for SCID, so the T cells may come from the graft donor.

The chain combines TRBV28 with TRBJ2-3, with D possibly TRBD1 on 6 matching bases. V was trimmed by 5 bases and J by 1 base, leaving 13 bases between them. This CDR3 is built from 15 residues. Germline-derived CDR1 and CDR2 are MDHEN and SYDVKM. CDR3 sequence: CASSDRSTRTDTQYF. CDR3 DNA: TGTGCCAGCAGTGACAGGTCTACTCGCACAGATACGCAGTATTTT.

V and J are TRBV20-1 and TRBJ2-7, with TRBD2 matching over 14 bases. Trimming took 6 bases from V and 3 from J; bases not matched to a gene: 7. The CDR3 spans 15 residues. Germline V gene data show CDR1 as DFQATT and CDR2 as SNEGSKA (reference sequence). This CDR3 is CSATGTSGGYYEQYF. Written as DNA, the CDR3 is TGCAGTGCAACTGGGACTAGCGGGGGATACTACGAGCAGTACTTC.

This clonotype was observed a few times. The gene calls are TRBV12-3 or TRBV12-4 and TRBJ1-1; 7 bases match TRBD1. The CDR3 consists of 15 residues. With 3 bases clipped from V and 5 bases from J, the junction kept 9 bases outside the gene matches. CDR3 nucleotides: TGTGCCAGCAGTTTTCGACAGGGAGGGAAAACTGAAGCTTTCTTT. It encodes CASSFRQGGKTEAFF.

V is TRBV3-1 and J is TRBJ2-5; a possible D gene is TRBD1 (6 bases). The germline V gene encodes CDR1 LGHDT and CDR2 YNNKEL (reference sequence). V dropped 6 bases and J dropped 5 bases, with 19 bases sitting between them. The CDR3 sequence is 15 residues long. The CDR3 loop reads CASRETGVPLETQYF. DNA of the CDR3: TGTGCCAGCAGGGAGACAGGAGTCCCCTTGGAGACCCAGTACTTC.

This chain uses TRBV20-1 with TRBJ1-5; D gene unclear. Trimming stripped 5 bases from V and 6 bases from J, with 11 bases between. CDR3 length: 12 residues. From germline, CDR1 is DFQATT and CDR2 SNEGSKA (reference sequence). In DNA, the CDR3 is TGCAGTGCTGGAGGGTCGGGTCAGCCCCAGCATTTT. This translates into CSAGGSGQPQHF.

This clonotype was counted a few times. The V gene is TRBV18, the J gene TRBJ2-3; D unclear. CDR3 length: 14 amino acids. The V end was cut by 0 bases, the J end by 8 bases, with 12 bases between. The germline gives CDR1 KGHSH, CDR2 LQKENI. In DNA form, the CDR3 reads TGTGCCAGCTCACCACCACACTTCGGTAGTACGCAGTATTTT. This encodes CASSPPHFGSTQYF.

This clonotype was detected a few times. The chain carries TRBV6-1 and TRBJ2-7, with 10 positions matching TRBD1. V gave up 6 bases and J gave up 2 bases; unmatched junction bases: 7. The CDR3 extends over 15 amino acids. Germline CDR1 reads MNHNS; CDR2 reads SASEGT. The CDR3 bases are TGTGCCAGCAGACCCCGGGACAGGGGCGCCTACGAGCAGTACTTC. It specifies CASRPRDRGAYEQYF.

This sequence joins TRBV2 and TRBJ2-7, with D unresolved. V was pared by 3 bases and J by 2 bases, with 11 bases between. The CDR3 has 14 residues. The germline V gene encodes CDR1 SNHLY and CDR2 FYNNEI. CDR3 sequence reads: CASSDRLTPYEQYF. CDR3 coding DNA: TGTGCCAGCAGTGACAGATTAACGCCCTACGAGCAGTACTTC.

This sequence joins TRBV12-3 or TRBV12-4 and TRBJ1-3; D remains unclear. V was pared by 5 bases and J by 0 bases, with 5 bases between. CDR3 length equals 13 residues. The CDR3 loop is CASSPASGNTIYF. DNA of the CDR3: TGTGCCAGCAGTCCGGCCTCTGGAAACACCATATATTTT.

This clonotype was detected only a few times. V gene TRBV5-1 combines with J gene TRBJ2-7, with D tentatively TRBD2 (6 bases). The CDR3 contains 15 residues. V was cut by 2 bases and J by 5 bases, with 17 bases left in between. CDR1 SGHRS and CDR2 YFSETQ come from the germline V gene. CDR3 nucleotide sequence: TGCGCCAGCAGCTTCGATGGGGGGTTAGGAGACGAGCAGTACTTC. Protein product: CASSFDGGLGDEQYF. Full variable domain (remainder filled in from reference TRBV5-1 and TRBJ2-7): KAGVTQTPRYLIKTRGQQVTLSCSPISGHRSVSWYQQTPGQGLQFLFEYFSETQRNKGNFPGRFSGRQFSNSRSEMNVSTLELGDSALYLCASSFDGGLGDEQYFGPGTRLTVT.

In this sample, this clonotype turned up once. The chain combines TRBV5-1 with TRBJ1-1, with D perhaps TRBD1 (6 bases). Germline assignment: CDR1 SGHRS and CDR2 YFSETQ. This CDR3 is built from 14 residues. V lost 3 bases and J 1 base, leaving 10 bases between the germline ends. As DNA, the CDR3 is TGCGCCAGCAGCTGGGGACAATCGAACACTGAAGCTTTCTTT. Translating gives CASSWGQSNTEAFF.

The chain links TRBV7-9 to TRBJ2-2; D is uncertain. Per the germline V gene, CDR1 is SEHNR and CDR2 is FQNEAQ (reference sequence). The CDR3 extends over 16 amino acids. The V end was cut by 5 bases, the J end by 7 bases, with 20 bases between. CDR3 amino acids: CASSHAPVRRNGELFF. The CDR3 DNA is TGTGCCAGCAGCCATGCCCCGGTGAGACGAAACGGGGAGCTGTTTTTT.

This clonotype was found once. The chain links TRBV12-3 or TRBV12-4 to TRBJ2-2; D is possibly TRBD1 (5 bases). This CDR3 contains 19 residues. V lost 3 bases, J lost 1 base, and 21 bases lay in between. The CDR3 DNA sequence: TGTGCCAGCAGTTTTGGATTATTGCAGGGTATGGGGAACACCGGGGAGCTGTTTTTT. Translation gives CASSFGLLQGMGNTGELFF.

This clonotype was seen only a few times. The chain recombines TRBV5-1 with TRBJ2-7, with TRBD2 matching 14 bases. The germline CDR1 and CDR2 sequences are SGHRS and YFSETQ. The CDR3 covers 16 residues. With 4 bases clipped from V and 6 bases from J, the junction kept 9 bases outside the gene matches. The CDR3 DNA is TGCGCCAGCAGCCGACTAGCGGGGGGGACTTCGGGCGAGCAGTACTTC. Translation gives CASSRLAGGTSGEQYF.

The gene calls are TRBV6-2 or TRBV6-3 and TRBJ2-7; 10 nucleotides line up with TRBD2. J gave up 3 bases and V 0 bases, and 11 bases lay outside the gene matches. Germline V gives CDR1 MNHEY, CDR2 SVGEGT. This CDR3 has 18 residues. CDR3 nucleotides: TGTGCCAGCAGTTACTCGAGGACTAGCGGACTAGGGAGCTACGAGCAGTACTTC. Translation gives CASSYSRTSGLGSYEQYF.

The chain recombines TRBV6-1 with TRBJ1-2; TRBD1 aligns across 7 bases. The length of the CDR3 is 12 residues. Germline assignment: CDR1 MNHNS and CDR2 SASEGT. After removal of 6 bases from V and 6 bases from J, the junction contained 4 bases not matched to a gene. CDR3: CASRAGGNGYTF. The CDR3 coding sequence is TGTGCCAGCAGGGCAGGGGGGAATGGCTACACCTTC.

There are a few counts of this clonotype. The rearrangement links TRBV29-1 to TRBJ2-3; a possible D gene is TRBD1 (5 bases). V was pared by 7 bases and J by 0 bases, with 17 bases between. Looked up from germline, CDR1 is SQVTM and CDR2 is ANQGSEA. The CDR3 contains 15 residues. The CDR3 DNA is TGCAGCGCCCGCAGGGATCGAGGAAGCACAGATACGCAGTATTTT. As protein: CSARRDRGSTDTQYF.

This clonotype was counted between two and nine times. The chain carries TRBV10-2 and TRBJ2-1; 7 bases are a match to TRBD1. The CDR3 runs to 14 residues. The ends lost 5 bases at V and 7 bases at J; junction bases unmatched: 8. Per germline, CDR1 WSHSY and CDR2 SAAADI. CDR3 nucleotide sequence: TGCGCCAGCAGTAATGGACAGGCGTGGAATGAGCAGTTCTTC. This encodes CASSNGQAWNEQFF.

This clonotype has more than one count but fewer than ten. The chain combines TRBV6-2 or TRBV6-3 with TRBJ2-3, with TRBD1 matching over 8 bases. V was clipped by 8 bases and J by 8 bases; unmatched bases: 12. CDR1 and CDR2 from the germline V gene are MNHEY and SVGEGT. The CDR3 runs to 14 residues. Written as DNA, the CDR3 is TGTGCCAGCTCTCAGGACAGGGTCCTTATTACGCAGTATTTT. Translation: CASSQDRVLITQYF.

The rearrangement joins TRBV20-1 to TRBJ2-1; 8 bases map to TRBD2. The length of the CDR3 is 13 residues. CDR1 is DFQATT, CDR2 SNEGSKA, per germline (reference sequence). Trimming cost V 3 bases and J 6 bases; bases outside gene matches: 4. For the CDR3, the DNA is TGCAGTGCTAGCGGGGGGGCGAGCAATGAGCAGTTCTTC. It encodes CSASGGASNEQFF.

The gene calls are TRBV28 and TRBJ2-5, with 8 nucleotides matching TRBD1. With 7 bases clipped from V and 0 bases from J, the junction kept 7 bases outside the gene matches. CDR3 length: 15 residues. Per germline, CDR1 MDHEN and CDR2 SYDVKM. DNA of the CDR3: TGTGCCAGCACACGACAGGGGACGTACCAAGAGACCCAGTACTTC. Translation: CASTRQGTYQETQYF.

This chain connects TRBV9 to TRBJ2-7, with unresolved D. This CDR3 has 15 amino acids. The V end was cut by 0 bases, the J end by 0 bases, with 10 bases between. Per germline, CDR1 SGDLS and CDR2 YYNGEE. The CDR3 is CASSVVVGPSYEQYF. In DNA form, the CDR3 reads TGTGCCAGCAGCGTAGTGGTAGGTCCCTCCTACGAGCAGTACTTC. The variable domain in full, completed from reference TRBV9 and TRBJ2-7, reads DSGVTQTPKHLITATGQRVTLRCSPRSGDLSVYWYQQSLDQGLQFLIQYYNGEERAKGNILERFSAQQFPDLHSELNLSSLELGDSALYFCASSVVVGPSYEQYFGPGTRLTVT.

V gene TRBV5-5 combines with J gene TRBJ2-2, with D perhaps matching TRBD2 (7 bases). Trimming stripped 0 bases from V and 2 bases from J, with 11 bases between. The CDR3 is 16 amino acids. Germline CDR1 and CDR2: SGHKS and YYEKEE (reference sequence). In DNA form, the CDR3 reads TGTGCCAGCAGCTTGGGAGGGGGGGTAAACACCGGGGAGCTGTTTTTT. Translated, it gives CASSLGGGVNTGELFF.

This clonotype was recorded a few times. The rearrangement links TRBV5-6 to TRBJ2-7, with a tentative D call TRBD2 (5 bases). The CDR3 loop spans 16 amino acids. Germline-derived CDR1 and CDR2 are SGHDT and YYEEEE. Trimming cost V 1 base and J 6 bases, with 20 bases left between them. The CDR3 sequence is CASSLIFRPSGGEQYF. CDR3 bases: TGTGCCAGCAGCTTGATATTCAGGCCCTCAGGAGGCGAGCAGTACTTC.

This clonotype was counted at least ten times. The chain has TRBV29-1 and TRBJ2-1; TRBD2 aligns across 10 bases. Germline trimming cut 4 bases from V and 1 base from J; bases unmatched to any gene: 1. Looked up from germline, CDR1 is SQVTM and CDR2 is ANQGSEA. The CDR3 has 14 amino acids. CDR3 bases: TGCAGCGTTGGGGGACTAGCGTCCTACAATGAGCAGTTCTTC. This sequence encodes CSVGGLASYNEQFF.

This clonotype occurred many times. The V and J genes are TRBV20-1 and TRBJ2-1; 11 bases agree with TRBD2. V trimming: 4 bases; J trimming: 7 bases; junction bases outside the gene matches: 6. Germline V CDR1 and CDR2: DFQATT, SNEGSKA (reference sequence). The CDR3 is 14 residues long. This CDR3 reads CSATSGGPFNEQFF. CDR3 bases: TGCAGTGCTACTAGCGGGGGGCCGTTTAATGAGCAGTTCTTC.